The clone carrying this TCR beta chain is medium-sized. Its cognate antigen is unknown. One entry per CDR3 protein results from TCRdb running MiXCR on the reads. The sample yields about 6,600 distinct CDR3 sequences, roughly a sixth seen once. This sample stems from a study of liver allograft versus peripheral blood T cells. Background on the study: T cell receptor repertoires in transplanted livers were compared with those in recipients' peripheral blood.

This CDR3 region has 15 residues. Germline V gene lookup returns CDR1 LNHDA and CDR2 SQIVND (reference sequence). Trimming at V came to 5 bases and at J to 13 bases, leaving 13 bases not matched to a gene. Study-wide results and caveats: Intragraft T cell receptor repertoires of liver allografts were reportedly distinct from those in peripheral blood.

V is TRBV19 and J is TRBJ2-2; 10 bases fit TRBD1. The clonotype was recovered from a human patient who had a liver transplant. Some T cells may be supplied by the graft donor. This CDR3 reads CASSFQFDRGRLLFF. CDR3 sequence (DNA): TGTGCCAGTAGTTTCCAATTCGACAGGGGGCGGCTGCTGTTTTTT.